Following are 14 T cell receptor beta chains from one sample sequenced in a study of T-cell reconstitution after alpha-beta-depleted transplantation in children (dated by TCRdb to about 2016). According to the study, the label for this sample's treatment or condition signals: allogeneic hematopoietic cell transplantation with graft depleted of TCRalphabeta T cells and CD19 B cells. Library construction relied on PCR. Sequenced on an Illumina HiSeq 2500. Molecular barcoding was employed in the preparation of TCR libraries, with unique molecular identifiers being used to normalize TCRbeta repertoire quantification. TCRdb ran its own pipeline on the public reads, namely fastp trimming at Q25 and MiXCR clone calling, and kept in-frame beta chains. Entries are consolidated by CDR3 protein sequence, retaining the most common genes and DNA. The sample contains around 490,000 distinct CDR3 sequences, roughly 11% of them found a single time. 12% to 15% of the sample goes to the ten largest clones.

Specimen: PBMCs, mostly from graft donor cells, collected 180 days after TCRalphabeta/CD19-depleted stem cell transplant. These TCRs come from a female patient younger than 10 who had a stem cell transplant for aplastic anemia, so the T cells may come from the graft donor.

The chain has TRBV30 and TRBJ2-2; D remains ambiguous. From germline, CDR1 is GTSNPN and CDR2 SVGIG (reference sequence). The CDR3 totals 14 residues. V was shortened by 5 bases and J by 1 base, with 11 bases between the two germline ends. CDR3 in DNA: TGTGCCTGGCAATGGACGGTGAACACCGGGGAGCTGTTTTTT. Translating gives CAWQWTVNTGELFF.

This clonotype was observed a handful of times. The chain carries TRBV20-1 and TRBJ2-7, with D perhaps matching TRBD2 (5 bases). Germline V CDR1 and CDR2: DFQATT, SNEGSKA (reference sequence). CDR3 length: 14 amino acids. V shed 2 bases and J shed 6 bases, with 17 bases lying between them. DNA of the CDR3: TGCAGTGCTAGATATCCGGGAATCGTTGGCGAGCAGTACTTC. It encodes CSARYPGIVGEQYF.

Ten or more counts support this clonotype. The chain employs TRBV27 and TRBJ2-1; TRBD2 matches at 11 bases. Germline assignment: CDR1 MNHEY and CDR2 SMNVEV (reference sequence). The CDR3 sequence is 16 residues long. V lost 4 bases, J lost 7 bases, and 9 bases stayed unmatched. The CDR3 sequence: CASSSRTSGSWNEQFF. CDR3 bases: TGTGCCAGCAGTTCCAGAACTAGCGGGAGTTGGAATGAGCAGTTCTTC.

J is TRBJ2-5 and V is TRBV9, with a tentative D call TRBD1 (5 bases). CDR3 length equals 15 residues. In germline, CDR1 is SGDLS, CDR2 YYNGEE. Deletions cut 0 bases from V and 5 bases from J, with 14 bases between. The CDR3 loop is CASSVAYGARETQYF. The CDR3 DNA reads TGTGCCAGCAGCGTAGCGTATGGGGCTCGGGAGACCCAGTACTTC.

Within the sample, this clonotype is medium-sized (0.01 to 0.1%). J is TRBJ1-6 and V is TRBV28, with D tentatively TRBD1 (5 bases). The CDR3 has 12 amino acids. The V gene lost 10 bases and the J gene lost 8 bases, with 12 bases spanning the gap. From germline, CDR1 is MDHEN and CDR2 SYDVKM. Here the CDR3 reads CATTGDDSPLHF. In DNA form, the CDR3 reads TGTGCCACCACAGGCGATGATTCACCCCTCCACTTT.

This clonotype was detected a few times. The chain couples TRBV10-3 to TRBJ1-5; 9 bases map to TRBD1. Germline V gene lookup returns CDR1 ENHRY and CDR2 SYGVKD. Trimming took 3 bases from V and 7 from J; bases not matched to a gene: 10. This CDR3 region has 16 residues. In nucleotides, the CDR3 is TGTGCCATCAGTGACGCACCGGGACAGGGCGGACAGCCCCAGCATTTT. This gives the protein CAISDAPGQGGQPQHF.

The V and J genes are TRBV29-1 and TRBJ2-2; D gene unclear. The V gene lost 7 bases and the J gene lost 2 bases, with 14 bases spanning the gap. This CDR3 has 14 amino acids. Per the germline V gene, CDR1 is SQVTM and CDR2 is ANQGSEA. This CDR3 reads CSARLATNTGELFF. Here the CDR3 DNA reads TGCAGCGCCCGCCTCGCTACCAACACCGGGGAGCTGTTTTTT.

This clonotype was seen a few times. The gene calls are TRBV15 and TRBJ2-7, with D maybe TRBD1 (5 bases). V was shortened by 0 bases and J by 5 bases, with 11 bases between the two germline ends. Germline CDR1 is LNHNV and CDR2 is YYDKDF (reference sequence). The CDR3 contains 14 residues. CDR3: CATSRDSRVHEQYV. Written as DNA, the CDR3 is TGTGCCACCAGCAGAGATAGCAGGGTCCACGAGCAGTACGTC.

There are a few counts of this clonotype. V usage is TRBV4-3 and J usage is TRBJ2-2; 9 nucleotides line up with TRBD2. V was clipped by 0 bases and J by 5 bases; unmatched bases: 1. CDR3 length: 15 amino acids. The V gene's germline CDR1 is LGHNA and CDR2 YSLEER. Here the CDR3 reads CASSQESGRTGELFF. CDR3 coding DNA: TGCGCCAGCAGCCAAGAGAGCGGGAGGACCGGGGAGCTGTTTTTT.

This sequence joins TRBV7-8 and TRBJ2-1; tentative D call: TRBD1 (6 bases). Germline assignment: CDR1 SGHVS and CDR2 FQNEAQ. The CDR3 loop spans 16 amino acids. The V end lost 1 base, the J end lost 4 bases, and 14 bases lay between the germline ends. The CDR3 DNA reads as TGTGCCAGCAGCTTAGGGTACAGGGTCAGGTACAATGAGCAGTTCTTC. Protein sequence: CASSLGYRVRYNEQFF.

The rearrangement uses TRBV20-1 and TRBJ2-7, with 10 bases fitting TRBD2. The CDR3 has 16 residues. CDR1 DFQATT and CDR2 SNEGSKA come from the germline V gene (reference sequence). After removal of 5 bases from V and 3 bases from J, the junction contained 13 bases not matched to a gene. The CDR3 bases are TGCAGTGCTCAACATCAACGGGCTAGCGGGAGCTACGAGCAGTACTTC. It specifies CSAQHQRASGSYEQYF.

The rearrangement uses TRBV19 and TRBJ2-1, with D unresolved. CDR1 and CDR2 from the germline V gene are LNHDA and SQIVND (reference sequence). Deletions cut 6 bases from V and 0 bases from J, with 12 bases between. The CDR3 totals 15 residues. The CDR3: CASRGMRSSYNEQFF. The CDR3, as DNA: TGTGCCAGTAGGGGTATGAGGAGCTCCTACAATGAGCAGTTCTTC.

This clonotype has only a few counts. The chain couples TRBV11-2 to TRBJ2-3; no reliable D call. The germline V and J ends were trimmed by 1 base and 7 bases, with 12 bases remaining between them. The CDR3 has 14 residues. CDR1 SGHAT and CDR2 FQNNGV come from the germline V gene. The CDR3 sequence is CASSLAPLRNTQYF. CDR3 sequence (DNA): TGTGCCAGCAGCTTAGCCCCTCTAAGAAATACGCAGTATTTT. Full variable domain (missing parts from reference TRBV11-2 and TRBJ2-3): EAGVAQSPRYKIIEKRQSVAFWCNPISGHATLYWYQQILGQGPKLLIQFQNNGVVDDSQLPKDRFSAERLKGVDSTLKIQPAKLEDSAVYLCASSLAPLRNTQYFGPGTRLTVL.

This clonotype was picked up a small number of times. This sequence joins TRBV20-1 and TRBJ2-7; possibly TRBD1 for D (5 bases). V was clipped by 1 base and J by 3 bases, with 16 bases between them. The CDR3 totals 15 residues. Germline CDR1 and CDR2: DFQATT and SNEGSKA (reference sequence). CDR3 sequence (DNA): TGCAGTGCTAGAGGACCAGGGATACCCAACTACGAGCAGTACTTC. It is translated as CSARGPGIPNYEQYF.